This note documents a single T cell receptor beta chain sequence. This clonotype was recorded at least ten times. There is no known antigen for this receptor. No base quality values were provided; no much bigger clone lies one nucleotide off. These data originate in a study of T-cell reconstitution after alpha-beta-depleted transplantation in children (dated by TCRdb to about 2016). Concerning the study at large: T-cell immune reconstitution after TCRalphabeta/CD19-depleted allogeneic hematopoietic cell transplantation in children was quantitatively tracked in the study by means of TCR repertoire profiling.

Receptor amplification or capture employed PCR. Instrument used: Illumina HiSeq 2500. TCR library preparation used molecular barcoding, with unique molecular identifiers applied to normalize quantification of the TCRbeta repertoire. TCRdb redid the processing of the public reads, applying fastp at Q25 and MiXCR, and retained in-frame beta chains. Each record represents a unique CDR3 protein, reported with the most common genes and DNA among its rows. The sample table shows around 240,000 distinct CDR3 sequences, and about 8.8% are seen once. 5% to 6% of the sample is in the top ten clones. Sample: PBMCs from the stem cell graft donor, taken from the stem cell graft. The clonotype originates from a human donor who donated a stem cell graft to a child with SCID.

The CDR3 protein is CASSLRVGGTDTQYF. The DNA sequence is TGTGCCAGCAGCTTGCGAGTGGGGGGCACAGATACGCAGTATTTT. The chain is encoded by TRBV5-5 joined to TRBJ2-3; the D gene is possibly TRBD1 or TRBD2, each agreeing over 5 bases. CDR1 and CDR2 are read off the germline V gene (reference sequence) as SGHKS and YYEKEE. The CDR3 has 15 amino acids, counting the end cysteine and phenylalanine. The retained sequence is limited to the CDR3, 45 bases, with the frame set at the first base. A distance of 10 bases separates the germline ends of V and J, which lose 1 base and 1 base respectively. Where the CDR3 stops, the reference TRBV5-5 and TRBJ2-3 genes take over; the full variable domain is DAGVTQSPTHLIKTRGQQVTLRCSPISGHKSVSWYQQVLGQGPQFIFQYYEKEERGRGNFPDRFSARQFPNYSSELNVNALLLGDSALYLCASSLRVGGTDTQYFGPGTRLTVL.